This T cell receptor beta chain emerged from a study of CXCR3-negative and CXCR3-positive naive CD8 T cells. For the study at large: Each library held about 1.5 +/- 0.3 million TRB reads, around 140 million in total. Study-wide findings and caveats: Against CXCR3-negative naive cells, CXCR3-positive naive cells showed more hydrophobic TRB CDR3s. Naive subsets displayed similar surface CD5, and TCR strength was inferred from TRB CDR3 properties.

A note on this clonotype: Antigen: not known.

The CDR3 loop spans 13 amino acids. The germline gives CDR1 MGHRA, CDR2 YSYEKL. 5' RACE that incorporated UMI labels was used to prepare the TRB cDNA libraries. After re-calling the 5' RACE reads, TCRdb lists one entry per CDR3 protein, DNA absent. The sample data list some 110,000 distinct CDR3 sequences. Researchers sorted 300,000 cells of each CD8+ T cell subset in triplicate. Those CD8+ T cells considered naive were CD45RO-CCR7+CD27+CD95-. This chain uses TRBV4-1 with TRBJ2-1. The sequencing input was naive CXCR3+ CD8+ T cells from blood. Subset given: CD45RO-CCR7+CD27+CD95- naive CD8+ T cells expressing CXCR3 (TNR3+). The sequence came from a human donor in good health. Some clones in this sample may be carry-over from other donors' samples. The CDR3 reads CASSQVGSYEQFF.